This T cell receptor (beta chain) comes out of a study of identical twins. A note on this clonotype: What it binds is not known.

Study-wide results and caveats: For cord blood, abundant beta clonotypes had fewer insertions, unlike memory repertoires, which showed none. Beta out-of-frame sequences showed weaker excess sharing between twins.

Through template switching, a universal primer site was introduced, and the cDNA contained unique molecular identifiers. TCRdb re-called the 5' RACE reads with MiXCR, one entry per CDR3 protein. The data hold about 480,000 distinct CDR3 sequences, with 11% to 15% observed a single time. This CDR3 has 14 amino acids. Unmatched junction bases numbered 5, after V lost 1 base and J lost 5 bases. CDR1 and CDR2 from the germline V gene are SGHTA and FQGNSA. The same data also contributed to another study, on yellow fever vaccine responses in identical twins.

The receptor was derived from a woman between 18 and 30 years old in good health. The sequencing sample was made of CD4+ T cells sorted from blood. This chain uses TRBV7-2 with TRBJ2-7, with 7 positions matching TRBD2. The CDR3 region is CASSLVGGTHEQYF. The CDR3 DNA follows: TGTGCCAGCAGCTTAGTCGGGGGGACCCACGAGCAGTACTTC.